The clone carrying this T cell receptor (beta chain) showed up just a few times. The data derive from a study of T-cell memory formation after mild COVID-19. TCRdb processed the 5' RACE reads anew with MiXCR; each CDR3 protein has one entry. Seen here are around 250,000 distinct CDR3 sequences, under 20% observed once, and the top ten hold roughly 23%. Germline lookup yields CDR1 KGHDR and CDR2 SFDVKD. This CDR3 contains 15 residues. V shed 3 bases and J 10 bases; nucleotides not matched to a gene: 11. J is TRBJ2-1 and V is TRBV24-1; TRBD1 agrees at 7 bases. Sequencing was carried out using PBMCs or a T cell subset sorted from them (not recorded which). This receptor was taken from a young man who had mild COVID-19 (a few samples of this study predate the infection). Cell type and time point are not known. DNA for the CDR3: TGTGCCACCAGTGATAATTCAGAGGGGGCTAGGGAGCAGTTCTTC. This codes for CATSDNSEGAREQFF.